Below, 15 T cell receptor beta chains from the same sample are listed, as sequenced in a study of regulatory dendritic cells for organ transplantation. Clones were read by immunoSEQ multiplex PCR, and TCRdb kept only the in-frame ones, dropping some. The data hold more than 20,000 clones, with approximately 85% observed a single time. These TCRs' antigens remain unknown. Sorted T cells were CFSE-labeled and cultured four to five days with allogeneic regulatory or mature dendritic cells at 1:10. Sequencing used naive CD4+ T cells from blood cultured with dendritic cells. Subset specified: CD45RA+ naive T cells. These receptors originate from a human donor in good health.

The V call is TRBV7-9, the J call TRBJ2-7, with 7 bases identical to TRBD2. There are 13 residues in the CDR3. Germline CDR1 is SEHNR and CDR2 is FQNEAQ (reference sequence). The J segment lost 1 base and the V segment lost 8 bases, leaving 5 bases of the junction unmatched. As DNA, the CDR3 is TGTGCCAGCCGGGGGGATAATTCCTACGAGCAGTACTTC. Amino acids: CASRGDNSYEQYF.

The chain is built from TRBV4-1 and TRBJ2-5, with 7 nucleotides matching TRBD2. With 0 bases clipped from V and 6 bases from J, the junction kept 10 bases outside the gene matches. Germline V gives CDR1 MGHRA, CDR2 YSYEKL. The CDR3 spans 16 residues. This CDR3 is CASSQDFGGSLKTQYF. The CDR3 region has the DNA TGCGCCAGCAGCCAAGATTTTGGCGGGAGTTTAAAGACCCAGTACTTC.

Written as DNA, the CDR3 is TGTGCCAGCAGCTCACGGGACGGAAACACCGGGGAGCTGTTTTTT. It yields the protein CASSSRDGNTGELFF. This chain uses TRBV5-6 with TRBJ2-2; D is perhaps TRBD1 or TRBD2 (5 bases each). V shed 3 bases and J shed 2 bases, with 11 bases lying between them. The germline V gene encodes CDR1 SGHDT and CDR2 YYEEEE. This CDR3 region has 15 residues.

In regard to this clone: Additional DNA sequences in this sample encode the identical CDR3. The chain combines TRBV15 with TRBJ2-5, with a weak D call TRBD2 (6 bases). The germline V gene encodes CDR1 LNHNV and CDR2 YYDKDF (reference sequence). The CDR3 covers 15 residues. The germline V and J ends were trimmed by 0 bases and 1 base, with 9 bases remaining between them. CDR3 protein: CATSRDLGGQETQYF. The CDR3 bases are TGTGCCACCAGCAGAGATTTGGGGGGCCAAGAGACCCAGTACTTC.

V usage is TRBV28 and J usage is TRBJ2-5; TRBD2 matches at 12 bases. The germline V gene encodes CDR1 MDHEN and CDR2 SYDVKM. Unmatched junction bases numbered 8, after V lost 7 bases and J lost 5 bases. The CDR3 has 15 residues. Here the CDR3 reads CASNPTSGSRETQYF. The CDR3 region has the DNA TGTGCCAGCAACCCGACTAGCGGGAGCCGGGAGACCCAGTACTTC.

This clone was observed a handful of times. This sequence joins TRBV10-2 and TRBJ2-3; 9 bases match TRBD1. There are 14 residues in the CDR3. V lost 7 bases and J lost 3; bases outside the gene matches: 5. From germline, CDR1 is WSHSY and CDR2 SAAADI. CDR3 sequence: CASKTGGTTDTQYF. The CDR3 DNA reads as TGCGCCAGCAAGACAGGGGGGACGACAGATACGCAGTATTTT.

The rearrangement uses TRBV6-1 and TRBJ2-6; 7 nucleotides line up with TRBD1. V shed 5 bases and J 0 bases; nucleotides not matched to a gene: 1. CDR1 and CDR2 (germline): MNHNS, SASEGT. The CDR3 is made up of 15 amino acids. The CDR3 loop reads CASSRDSSGANVLTF. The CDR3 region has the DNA TGTGCCAGCAGTAGGGACAGCTCTGGGGCCAACGTCCTGACTTTC.

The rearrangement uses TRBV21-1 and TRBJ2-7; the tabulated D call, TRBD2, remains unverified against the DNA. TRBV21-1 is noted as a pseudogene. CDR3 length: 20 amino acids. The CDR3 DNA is TGTGCCAGCAGCAACCTTTTGGGGTCCCCAAGTTTAGCGGGAGCACACGAGCAGTACTTC. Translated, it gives CASSNLLGSPSLAGAHEQYF.

The CDR3: CASSSTYSYNEQFF. The CDR3 nucleotides are TGTGCCAGCAGCTCCACGTACTCCTACAATGAGCAGTTCTTC. The chain couples TRBV6-1 to TRBJ2-1, with unresolved D. V gave up 6 bases and J gave up 0 bases, with 9 bases separating them. The CDR3 extends over 14 amino acids. Germline V gives CDR1 MNHNS, CDR2 SASEGT.

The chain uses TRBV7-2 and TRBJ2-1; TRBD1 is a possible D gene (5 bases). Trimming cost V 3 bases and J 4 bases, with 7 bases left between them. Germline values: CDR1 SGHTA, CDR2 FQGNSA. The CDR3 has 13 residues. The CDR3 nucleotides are TGTGCCAGCAGCTTTACAGGTTACAATGAGCAGTTCTTC. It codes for CASSFTGYNEQFF.

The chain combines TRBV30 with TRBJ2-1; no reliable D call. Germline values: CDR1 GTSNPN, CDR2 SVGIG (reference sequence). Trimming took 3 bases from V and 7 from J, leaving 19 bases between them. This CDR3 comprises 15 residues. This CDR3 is CAWSTGSVPSNEQFF. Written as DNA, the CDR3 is TGTGCCTGGAGCACCGGCTCAGTACCCTCGAATGAGCAGTTCTTC. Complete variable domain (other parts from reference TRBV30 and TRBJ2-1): SQTIHQWPATLVQPVGSPLSLECTVEGTSNPNLYWYRQAAGRGLQLLFYSVGIGQISSEVPQNLSASRPQDRQFILSSKKLLLSDSGFYLCAWSTGSVPSNEQFFGPGTRLTVL.

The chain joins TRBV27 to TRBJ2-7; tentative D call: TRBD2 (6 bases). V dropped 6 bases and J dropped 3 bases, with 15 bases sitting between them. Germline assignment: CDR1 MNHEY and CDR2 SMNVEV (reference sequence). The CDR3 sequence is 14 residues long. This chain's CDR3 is CASRLAGGGYEQYF. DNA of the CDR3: TGTGCCAGCAGACTAGCTGGGGGAGGCTACGAGCAGTACTTC.

The CDR3 protein is CASSPLLRGGTSYNEQFF. The CDR3 DNA is TGTGCCAGCTCACCCCTCTTGCGAGGCGGGACCTCCTACAATGAGCAGTTCTTC. This rearrangement joins TRBV18 to TRBJ2-1; D is perhaps TRBD2 (6 bases). The germline V gene has CDR1 KGHSH and CDR2 LQKENI. The CDR3 is 18 amino acids. The germline V and J ends were trimmed by 3 bases and 0 bases, with 18 bases remaining between them.

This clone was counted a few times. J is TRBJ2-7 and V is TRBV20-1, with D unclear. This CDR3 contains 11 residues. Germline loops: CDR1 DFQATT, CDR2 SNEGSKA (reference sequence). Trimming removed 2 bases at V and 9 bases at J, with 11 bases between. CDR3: CSARLTATQYF. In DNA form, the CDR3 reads TGCAGTGCTAGACTAACGGCAACGCAGTACTTC.

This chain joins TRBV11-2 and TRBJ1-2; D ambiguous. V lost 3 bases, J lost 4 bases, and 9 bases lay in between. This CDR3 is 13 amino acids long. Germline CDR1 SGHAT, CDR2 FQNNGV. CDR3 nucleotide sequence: TGTGCCAGCAGCTTGTCTAGAAGCTATGGCTACACCTTC. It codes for CASSLSRSYGYTF.